This T cell receptor beta chain stems from a study of blood T cell repertoires in COVID-19. Study-level information: T cells, B-cell-depleted T cells, or PBMCs supplied cDNA or gDNA.

In the original analysis: Using reference gene primer amplification, nucleated cell counts were estimated. TCRdb keeps only in-frame clones here, not all; method: immunoSEQ multiplex PCR. Clone size and V and J calls were adopted from that table, with D and trimming inferred from the DNA. The repertoire consists of roughly 40,000 clones, with 88% occurring once and the leading ten covering around 2.3%. Between the trimmed V and J ends, which lost 6 bases and 7 bases, there was a span of 15 bases. The CDR3 length is 13 residues. The TCR originated in a human donor in a cohort sampled during active COVID-19. The V and J genes are TRBV12-3 or TRBV12-4 and TRBJ1-1, with D unclear. Sequenced: peripheral blood. Written as DNA, the CDR3 is TGTGCCAGCAGACCGGGTAGTGGCCTTGAAGCTTTCTTT. It translates to CASRPGSGLEAFF.